This TCR beta chain was sequenced in a study of metastatic and nonmetastatic thyroid tumors. Study-wide results and caveats: Across blood and tumor, TCR beta diversity in malignant thyroid tumors was reportedly significantly higher than in benign nodules.

Per the study methods: The authors used CDR3 differences across clinicopathological groups to build a distant-metastasis classifier for papillary thyroid cancer. TCRdb redid the clone calls on the PCR reads using MiXCR. These V and J calls derive from TCRdb rather than the authors' analysis. The table records 84,000 or so clones, approximately 9% of them present only once. Concerning this clone: Its antigen is undetermined.

Germline V gives CDR1 LNHDA, CDR2 SQIVND (reference sequence). V shed 1 base and J shed 0 bases, with 10 bases lying between them. The CDR3 covers 16 residues. Ahead of thyroid surgery, no patient had received treatment of any kind. This receptor was obtained from a female donor with papillary thyroid cancer or a benign thyroid nodule (not recorded which). Some clones in this sample may be carry-over from other donors' samples. The rearrangement joins TRBV19 to TRBJ2-4; D unresolved. The sequenced material came from blood. CDR3 nucleotides: TGTGCCAGTAGTATAGGAACACCTATAGCCAAAAACATTCAGTACTTC. It codes for CASSIGTPIAKNIQYF.